One and the same sample provided the 2 T cell receptor beta chains below, sequenced in a study of brain T cells in children with intractable seizures. Time point: blood from clinic visit 5 months post-surgery; TSC patient then seizure free. Profiling relied on immunoSEQ multiplex PCR, and the TCRdb table lists in-frame clones only, not all of them. The sample gives a few hundred thousand clones, over 85% of which show up once; roughly 5.8% is in the top ten. The sample was peripheral blood, taken more than 4 months after surgery. The receptors were gathered from a boy under three years old with tuberous sclerosis and intractable seizures.

The chain has TRBV25-1 and TRBJ1-1; tentative D call: TRBD1 (6 bases). Germline values: CDR1 MGHDK, CDR2 SYGVNS. The CDR3 is made up of 13 amino acids. V was cut by 7 bases and J by 10 bases, with 19 bases left in between. The CDR3 loop reads CASIGGILRGAFF. The CDR3 bases are TGTGCCAGCATAGGTGGCATTCTCAGGGGAGCTTTCTTT.

The chain employs TRBV7-2 and TRBJ1-3; D is uncertain. Germline lookup yields CDR1 SGHTA and CDR2 FQGNSA. The CDR3 is 13 amino acids. Trimming cost V 4 bases and J 4 bases, with 8 bases left between them. CDR3 in amino acids: CASSSPPGNTIYF. In DNA form, the CDR3 reads TGTGCCAGCAGCTCACCCCCCGGAAACACCATATATTTT.